This T cell receptor (beta chain) was found in a study of blood T cell repertoires in COVID-19. Background on the study: There were acute and convalescent COVID-19 samples, and they came from the United States, Italy and Spain. T cells, B-cell-depleted T cells, or PBMCs supplied cDNA or gDNA.

Germline loops: CDR1 LNHNV, CDR2 YYDKDF (reference sequence). Trimming removed 6 bases at V and 6 bases at J, with 17 bases between. The CDR3 is made up of 14 amino acids. As handled by the study authors: Reference gene primer amplification gave estimated nucleated cell counts. Clones were sequenced by immunoSEQ multiplex PCR, and TCRdb holds only the in-frame ones, with some missing. The V and J calls and clone size were taken over from that table, and D and trimming were inferred from the DNA. The data contain about 210,000 clones, around 89% of them seen just once; the ten biggest clones take up over 1.5%.

V gene TRBV15 combines with J gene TRBJ1-1; possible D gene TRBD1, 5 bases. The sample taken for sequencing was peripheral blood. This sequence was found in a man between 65 and 85 years old with acute or convalescent COVID-19. This chain's CDR3 is CATRDDRKVSEAFF. DNA for the CDR3: TGTGCCACCAGAGATGACAGAAAAGTCTCTGAAGCTTTCTTT.